Shown below are 3 T cell receptor beta chains from a single sample sequenced in a study of PD-L1 blockade in urothelial cancer. TCRdb keeps only in-frame clones here, not all; method: immunoSEQ multiplex PCR. The sample consists of about 70,000 clones, around 84% of them appearing once. The sample was PBMCs, taken around atezolizumab (anti-PD-L1) treatment. The source of these receptors is a man between 65 and 80 years old with urothelial cancer.

V gene TRBV27 combines with J gene TRBJ2-7, with D tentatively TRBD1 (6 bases). The CDR3 has 14 residues. Germline V gene sequence: CDR1 MNHEY, CDR2 SMNVEV (reference sequence). V was shortened by 6 bases and J by 4 bases, with 16 bases between the two germline ends. CDR3 in amino acids: CASSPSRGPYEQYF. CDR3 DNA sequence: TGTGCCAGCAGCCCCTCCAGGGGCCCTTACGAGCAGTACTTC.

For this clone: Other nucleotide sequences in the sample specify the same CDR3. The rearrangement links TRBV11-2 to TRBJ1-1; 7 positions agree with TRBD1. The germline gives CDR1 SGHAT, CDR2 FQNNGV. This CDR3 region has 14 residues. The J segment lost 2 bases and the V segment lost 1 base, leaving 1 base of the junction unmatched. The DNA of the CDR3 is TGTGCCAGCAGCTTAGGACAGGGAAACACTGAAGCTTTCTTT. Its protein is CASSLGQGNTEAFF. Supplemented by reference TRBV11-2 and TRBJ1-1, the full variable domain reads EAGVAQSPRYKIIEKRQSVAFWCNPISGHATLYWYQQILGQGPKLLIQFQNNGVVDDSQLPKDRFSAERLKGVDSTLKIQPAKLEDSAVYLCASSLGQGNTEAFFGQGTRLTVV.

This clone was detected once. This chain joins TRBV19 and TRBJ2-5; D is perhaps TRBD1 (6 bases). Between the trimmed V and J ends, which lost 1 base and 4 bases, there was a span of 13 bases. The CDR3 length is 15 residues. Per germline, CDR1 LNHDA and CDR2 SQIVND (reference sequence). In nucleotides, the CDR3 is TGTGCCAGTAGTATAGGTAGGGGGTGGGGAGAGACCCAGTACTTC. It codes for CASSIGRGWGETQYF. The variable domain in full, completed from reference TRBV19 and TRBJ2-5, reads DGGITQSPKYLFRKEGQNVTLSCEQNLNHDAMYWYRQDPGQGLRLIYYSQIVNDFQKGDIAEGYSVSREKKESFPLTVTSAQKNPTAFYLCASSIGRGWGETQYFGPGTRLLVL.